This record concerns one T cell receptor beta chain sequence. This clonotype was counted at least ten times. Its target antigen remains unknown. Base qualities are missing; no much larger clone stands one base away. This sample is drawn from a study of response to subunit inactivated influenza vaccine (dated by TCRdb to about 2018). Study-wide context: To follow how T cells responded to a trivalent subunit inactivated influenza vaccine, the researchers relied on deep quantitative profiling of the T cell receptor repertoire.

The method was RT-PCR. Instrument used: Illumina HiSeq 2500. Using fastp trimming at Q25 and MiXCR clonotype assembly, TCRdb reanalyzed the public sequencing data and kept in-frame beta chains. Every distinct CDR3 protein forms one entry, paired with its most common genes and DNA. The sample has hundreds of thousands of distinct CDR3 sequences on record, around 11% of them singletons. The ten largest make up more than 8.5% of the sample. The paper as a whole reports these results and caveats: According to the authors, only a limited number of new T cells may be recruited by each seasonal influenza vaccination.

Its CDR3 holds 13 amino acids, cysteine through phenylalanine. The CDR3 DNA has 39 bases and is translated from base 1. CDR1 and CDR2 are drawn from the germline V gene (reference sequence): SEHNR, FQNEAQ. V is shortened by 5 bases, J by 2 bases, and the region joining them spans 9 bases. Sequences were derived from PBMCs from blood, sampled on the day of vaccination. The chain employs TRBV7-9 and TRBJ1-2, with the D gene not clear enough to name. The clonotype originates from a man aged 50-59 years who received an inactivated influenza vaccine. Donor details come from another sample of the same person, matched by shared clones. The sequence in DNA is TGTGCCAGCAGCGTAGGCAGAAACTATGGCTACACCTTC. It is translated as CASSVGRNYGYTF.